The next 10 T cell receptor beta chains were all read from a single sample in a study of response to subunit inactivated influenza vaccine. TCRdb recomputed calls from the RT-PCR reads with MiXCR, one row per CDR3 protein. The profile shows about 700,000 distinct CDR3 sequences, 11% to 15% of them singletons. The starting material was PBMCs from blood, obtained around 15 days before vaccination. Receptors originate from a man in his fifties who received an inactivated influenza vaccine.

The V and J genes are TRBV20-1 and TRBJ2-3, with 7 bases fitting TRBD1. CDR1 and CDR2 from the germline V gene are DFQATT and SNEGSKA (reference sequence). The V and J ends lost 5 bases and 2 bases, in that order; junction bases with no gene match: 10. The CDR3 consists of 15 residues. The CDR3 region is CSAPSDRLDTDTQYF. The CDR3 nucleotides are TGCAGTGCTCCTTCGGACAGGCTTGACACAGATACGCAGTATTTT.

This clonotype occurred a few times. CDR3 coding DNA: TGTGCCAGCAGCTTAGAGGCAGGGGGCATGGTGTACAATGAGCAGTTCTTC. It is translated as CASSLEAGGMVYNEQFF. This chain links TRBV7-9 with TRBJ2-1; 8 nucleotides line up with TRBD1. This CDR3 is 17 amino acids long. Germline V gene sequence: CDR1 SEHNR, CDR2 FQNEAQ (reference sequence). Unmatched junction bases numbered 9, after V lost 1 base and J lost 4 bases.

This clonotype was picked up a small number of times. The V and J genes are TRBV7-2 and TRBJ2-2; D is ambiguous. The germline gives CDR1 SGHTA, CDR2 FQGNSA. This CDR3 spans 16 amino acids. The ends were cut back, 0 bases at V and 7 bases at J, with 15 bases in the middle. CDR3 bases: TGTGCCAGCAGCTTAGCCGCCCCAATGAACCACGGGGAGCTGTTTTTT. It encodes CASSLAAPMNHGELFF.

This clonotype was observed a few times. The chain carries TRBV20-1 and TRBJ2-1, with TRBD2 matching over 11 bases. Germline V lookup: CDR1 DFQATT, CDR2 SNEGSKA (reference sequence). J was trimmed by 8 bases and V by 6 bases; bases with no gene match: 12. This CDR3 has 15 amino acids. The CDR3: CSARRTSGFWYEQFF. CDR3 in DNA: TGCAGTGCGCGACGGACTAGCGGGTTTTGGTATGAGCAGTTCTTC.

The chain recombines TRBV3-1 with TRBJ1-1; no clear D gene. From germline, CDR1 is LGHDT and CDR2 YNNKEL (reference sequence). The ends were cut back, 0 bases at V and 10 bases at J, with 12 bases in the middle. The CDR3 sequence is 13 residues long. CDR3 in DNA: TGTGCCAGCAGCCAAGAGGCGGGGTTTATAGCTTTCTTT. This translates into CASSQEAGFIAFF.

This clonotype was detected a few times. The chain has TRBV3-1 and TRBJ2-4; perhaps TRBD1 as D (5 bases). V was cut by 0 bases and J by 5 bases, with 14 bases left in between. The germline V gene has CDR1 LGHDT and CDR2 YNNKEL (reference sequence). The CDR3 is made up of 16 amino acids. CDR3 in DNA: TGTGCCAGCAGCCAAGATTTGGGGCGCGGTGAAAACATTCAGTACTTC. This codes for CASSQDLGRGENIQYF. The entire variable domain, with the rest obtained from reference TRBV3-1 and TRBJ2-4, is as follows: DTAVSQTPKYLVTQMGNDKSIKCEQNLGHDTMYWYKQDSKKFLKIMFSYNNKELIINETVPNRFSPKSPDKAHLNLHINSLELGDSAVYFCASSQDLGRGENIQYFGAGTRLSVL.

This clonotype was counted a few times. The gene calls are TRBV7-9 and TRBJ1-6; D ambiguous. The CDR3 has 14 amino acids. Trimming took off 7 bases at V and 7 bases at J, with 14 bases between the two ends. Germline CDR1 SEHNR, CDR2 FQNEAQ (reference sequence). CDR3 coding DNA: TGTGCCAGCACCCGGGTGATCGGAAATTCACCCCTCCACTTT. Translation: CASTRVIGNSPLHF.

In this sample, this clonotype turned up a few times. J is TRBJ1-2 and V is TRBV4-1; D not resolved. This CDR3 is 12 amino acids long. V gave up 3 bases and J gave up 1 base, with 3 bases separating them. Per the germline V gene, CDR1 is MGHRA and CDR2 is YSYEKL. The CDR3: CASSHRNYGYTF. CDR3 sequence (DNA): TGCGCCAGCAGCCACCGTAACTATGGCTACACCTTC.

The chain is built from TRBV7-9 and TRBJ1-5; D is unclear. The CDR3 extends over 13 amino acids. V was shortened by 8 bases and J by 5 bases, with 13 bases between the two germline ends. Germline V CDR1 and CDR2: SEHNR, FQNEAQ (reference sequence). CDR3 residues: CASGAGRYQPQHF. The DNA of the CDR3 is TGTGCCAGCGGAGCGGGGAGGTATCAGCCCCAGCATTTT.

V and J are TRBV5-5 and TRBJ1-6; possibly TRBD1 for D (6 bases). The CDR3 is 13 residues long. CDR1 and CDR2 (germline): SGHKS, YYEKEE (reference sequence). The germline V and J ends were trimmed by 3 bases and 10 bases, with 11 bases remaining between them. For the CDR3, the DNA is TGTGCCAGCAGCTATACAGGGCTCTCACCCCTCCACTTT. The encoded protein is CASSYTGLSPLHF.